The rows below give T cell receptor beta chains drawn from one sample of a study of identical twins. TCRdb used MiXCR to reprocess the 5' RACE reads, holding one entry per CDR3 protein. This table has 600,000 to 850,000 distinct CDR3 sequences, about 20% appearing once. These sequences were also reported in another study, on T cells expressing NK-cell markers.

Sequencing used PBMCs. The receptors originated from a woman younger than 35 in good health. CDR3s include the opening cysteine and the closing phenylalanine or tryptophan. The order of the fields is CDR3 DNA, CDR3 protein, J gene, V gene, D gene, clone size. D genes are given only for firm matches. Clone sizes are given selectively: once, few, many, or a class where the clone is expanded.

DNA: TGCGCCAGCAGCCAAGATCGAGGGATCACCTACGAGCAGTACTTC; CDR3: CASSQDRGITYEQYF; J: TRBJ2-7; V: TRBV4-3; D: .; size: .
DNA: TGCAGTGCTAGAGATCCGTGGGGGGCCTCTTCCGAGCAGTACTTC; CDR3: CSARDPWGASSEQYF; J: TRBJ2-7; V: TRBV20-1; D: .; size: .
DNA: TGTGCCAGCAGTGCCCAGGGTCGGGGCTACACCTTC; CDR3: CASSAQGRGYTF; J: TRBJ1-2; V: TRBV6-5; D: .; size: many
DNA: TGCAGTGCTAGAGATCGGTACGACAGGGGGTACAATGAGCAGTTCTTC; CDR3: CSARDRYDRGYNEQFF; J: TRBJ2-1; V: TRBV20-1; D: TRBD1; size: few
DNA: TGTGCCAGCAGCGGGGGGGACGAGATCTACGAGCAGTACTTC; CDR3: CASSGGDEIYEQYF; J: TRBJ2-7; V: TRBV9; D: .; size: many
DNA: TGCGCCAGCAGCTTGACACGATCTGGGCACTATGGCTACACCTTC; CDR3: CASSLTRSGHYGYTF; J: TRBJ1-2; V: TRBV5-1; D: .; size: .
DNA: TGCAGCGGAGGGGGGGCGAACACTGAAGCTTTCTTT; CDR3: CSGGGANTEAFF; J: TRBJ1-1; V: TRBV29-1; D: .; size: .
DNA: TGTGCCAGCAGCTTAGGAACGAACTACGAGCAGTACTTC; CDR3: CASSLGTNYEQYF; J: TRBJ2-7; V: TRBV7-2; D: .; size: few
DNA: TGTGCCAGCAGATCTAGACTAGCGGTCTACCAAGAGACCCAGTACTTT; CDR3: CASRSRLAVYQETQYF; J: TRBJ2-5; V: TRBV7-2; D: TRBD2; size: .
DNA: .; CDR3: CASILVASGANEQFF; J: TRBJ2-1; V: TRBV12-3/TRBV12-4; D: .; size: many
DNA: TGTGCCAGCAGCGGGCTAGCGGTGCCCTACAATGAGCAGTTCTTC; CDR3: CASSGLAVPYNEQFF; J: TRBJ2-1; V: TRBV9; D: TRBD2; size: many
DNA: TGTGCCAGCAGACCCGCGGGGAGGGGCACTGAAGCTTTCTTT; CDR3: CASRPAGRGTEAFF; J: TRBJ1-1; V: TRBV11-2; D: .; size: few
DNA: TGCGCCAGCAGCTGGGGAGGCGCTGAGGGTACAAACATTCAGTACTTC; CDR3: CASSWGGAEGTNIQYF; J: TRBJ2-4; V: TRBV5-1; D: .; size: .
DNA: TGCAGTGCCCCCGGGACCGCTCACGGGGAGCTGTTTTTT; CDR3: CSAPGTAHGELFF; J: TRBJ2-2; V: TRBV20-1; D: .; size: few
DNA: TGTGCCAGCAGTTTACAACGGACGATGACGGTCCATGAGCAGTTCTTC; CDR3: CASSLQRTMTVHEQFF; J: TRBJ2-1; V: TRBV12-3/TRBV12-4; D: .; size: .
DNA: TGTGCCAGCGGAACAACAGGGGGCTTTCGGACCGGGGAGCTGTTTTTT; CDR3: CASGTTGGFRTGELFF; J: TRBJ2-2; V: TRBV12-3/TRBV12-4; D: TRBD1; size: .
DNA: TGCAGTGCTAGAGCTTTCTTGGGCGGAGGCTATGGCTACACCTTC; CDR3: CSARAFLGGGYGYTF; J: TRBJ1-2; V: TRBV20-1; D: .; size: few
DNA: TGTGCCAGCTCACCGGGGAGTGAGTCCCAGCATTTT; CDR3: CASSPGSESQHF; J: TRBJ1-5; V: TRBV18; D: .; size: .
DNA: TGTGCCAGCAGCGTAATGCCGAACACCGGGGAGCTGTTTTTT; CDR3: CASSVMPNTGELFF; J: TRBJ2-2; V: TRBV7-2; D: .; size: few
DNA: TGTGCCAGCAGCCGTAGACAGGGGGATGGCTACACCTTC; CDR3: CASSRRQGDGYTF; J: TRBJ1-2; V: TRBV5-6; D: TRBD1; size: .
DNA: TGCAGTGTCAACACCGGGACTAACCCCCACGAGCAGTACTTC; CDR3: CSVNTGTNPHEQYF; J: TRBJ2-7; V: TRBV20-1; D: TRBD2; size: .
DNA: TGTGCCAGCTCGACAGGGGAATGGAGCACTGAAGCTTTCTTT; CDR3: CASSTGEWSTEAFF; J: TRBJ1-1; V: TRBV6-1; D: TRBD1; size: few
DNA: TGCAGTGCTAGGACCAGCGTGCATGAGCAGTTCTTC; CDR3: CSARTSVHEQFF; J: TRBJ2-1; V: TRBV20-1; D: .; size: .
DNA: TGTGCCAGCAGGAACTTCTATGGCTACACCTTC; CDR3: CASRNFYGYTF; J: TRBJ1-2; V: TRBV12-3/TRBV12-4; D: .; size: .
DNA: TGTGCCAGCAGTTACACTTATTATAGCGGGAGGGGACAAGAGACCCAGTACTTC; CDR3: CASSYTYYSGRGQETQYF; J: TRBJ2-5; V: TRBV6-5; D: TRBD2; size: .
DNA: TGTGCCAGCAGTTCGACGGGATATGGATCTGAGCAGTTCTTC; CDR3: CASSSTGYGSEQFF; J: TRBJ2-1; V: TRBV6-2/TRBV6-3; D: .; size: few
DNA: TGCAGTGCTAAGCAACCGGGACGCGAAGGCACTGAAGCTTTCTTT; CDR3: CSAKQPGREGTEAFF; J: TRBJ1-1; V: TRBV20-1; D: .; size: few
DNA: TGCAGTGCTAGAGATGGCCTGGGCAGCGGGAGGGACAGGCGCTATGGCTACACCTTC; CDR3: CSARDGLGSGRDRRYGYTF; J: TRBJ1-2; V: TRBV20-1; D: TRBD1; size: many
DNA: TGCAGTGCTACCCCCGACAGGGCCCACGAGCAGTACTTC; CDR3: CSATPDRAHEQYF; J: TRBJ2-7; V: TRBV20-1; D: TRBD1; size: .
DNA: TGTGCCAGCAGCCAAGAACATAGCGGGGGGAATTCCTACAATGAGCAGTTCTTC; CDR3: CASSQEHSGGNSYNEQFF; J: TRBJ2-1; V: TRBV4-2; D: TRBD2; size: .
DNA: TGTGCCAGCAGCTACGACCGACAGGGGTCCTACGAGCAGTACTTC; CDR3: CASSYDRQGSYEQYF; J: TRBJ2-7; V: TRBV6-5; D: TRBD1; size: .
DNA: TGCGCCAGCAGCTTGGGGAGACTAGCGGGAGGAGGATCCTACAATGAGCAGTTCTTC; CDR3: CASSLGRLAGGGSYNEQFF; J: TRBJ2-1; V: TRBV5-1; D: TRBD2; size: .
DNA: TGTGCCAGCAGTTTAGGGTCTACAGGCACCGGGGAGCTGTTTTTT; CDR3: CASSLGSTGTGELFF; J: TRBJ2-2; V: TRBV28; D: .; size: .
DNA: TGTGCCAGCAGCCAAGGGCCAGGCGGGGGGGTCTATGAGCAGTTCTTC; CDR3: CASSQGPGGGVYEQFF; J: TRBJ2-1; V: TRBV3-1; D: TRBD2; size: .
DNA: TGCAGTGCTTCTACTGCAGGGTATGGGAGCGACGAGCAGTACTTC; CDR3: CSASTAGYGSDEQYF; J: TRBJ2-7; V: TRBV20-1; D: .; size: few
DNA: TGTGCCAGCAGCGTAGTCGGGGGAAATTCACCCCTCCACTTT; CDR3: CASSVVGGNSPLHF; J: TRBJ1-6; V: TRBV9; D: .; size: few
DNA: TGTGCCTGGACCTCCAGTGGGCTTGGGGAGACCCAGTACTTC; CDR3: CAWTSSGLGETQYF; J: TRBJ2-5; V: TRBV30; D: .; size: once
DNA: TGTGCCAGCAGTGAACTCAGCCGGGGAACCCAGTACTTC; CDR3: CASSELSRGTQYF; J: TRBJ2-5; V: TRBV6-1; D: .; size: .
DNA: TGTGCCAGCAGCTTAGGATTCCAAGGGAACACTGAAGCTTTCTTT; CDR3: CASSLGFQGNTEAFF; J: TRBJ1-1; V: TRBV7-9; D: .; size: .
DNA: TGTGCCAGCAGCATCGGGAAACTAGCGGTTACAGATACGCAGTATTTT; CDR3: CASSIGKLAVTDTQYF; J: TRBJ2-3; V: TRBV7-9; D: TRBD2; size: .
DNA: TGTGCCAGCAGTTCATTCGGGGGGCGAGAGACCCAGTACTTC; CDR3: CASSSFGGRETQYF; J: TRBJ2-5; V: TRBV11-2; D: .; size: .
DNA: TGTGCCACCGAAAGAGGGGGCCCCACAGATACGCAGTATTTT; CDR3: CATERGGPTDTQYF; J: TRBJ2-3; V: TRBV2; D: TRBD1; size: few
DNA: TGCAGTGCTATTCGGGGACTAGCGGCCGTAGGAGATACGCAGTATTTT; CDR3: CSAIRGLAAVGDTQYF; J: TRBJ2-3; V: TRBV20-1; D: TRBD2; size: .
DNA: TGTGCCATCAGCACGACTCCAGACAATGAGCAGTTCTTC; CDR3: CAISTTPDNEQFF; J: TRBJ2-1; V: TRBV10-3; D: .; size: many
DNA: TGTGCCAGCAGCTTATCGACTAGCGGGAGTGCAGAGACCCAGTACTTC; CDR3: CASSLSTSGSAETQYF; J: TRBJ2-5; V: TRBV7-9; D: TRBD2; size: many
DNA: TGCAGTGCTTCCCTTGGAGGGCCCCACACTGAAGCTTTCTTT; CDR3: CSASLGGPHTEAFF; J: TRBJ1-1; V: TRBV20-1; D: .; size: .
DNA: TGCAGTGCTAGAGCCCCGCCCCGGGGGAATGAGCAGTTCTTC; CDR3: CSARAPPRGNEQFF; J: TRBJ2-1; V: TRBV20-1; D: .; size: many
DNA: TGTGCCAGCAGCTCGCTTACAGGGGGCAGTGAGCAGTTCTTC; CDR3: CASSSLTGGSEQFF; J: TRBJ2-1; V: TRBV7-9; D: TRBD1; size: few
DNA: TGTGCCAGCAGCTTAGGGTCGGCGGGAGGAAATGAGCAGTTCTTC; CDR3: CASSLGSAGGNEQFF; J: TRBJ2-1; V: TRBV7-9; D: TRBD2; size: few
DNA: TGTGCCAGCAGCAGAGGGACTACTAGCGGGGGATGGGAGTTCTTC; CDR3: CASSRGTTSGGWEFF; J: TRBJ2-1; V: TRBV6-1; D: TRBD2; size: few
DNA: TGCGCCAGCAGCCTTGACAGGATTCCTAACACTGAAGCTTTCTTT; CDR3: CASSLDRIPNTEAFF; J: TRBJ1-1; V: TRBV5-1; D: .; size: few
DNA: TGTGCCAGCAGGGAGGGACAGGGGTCGGAGACCCAGTACTTC; CDR3: CASREGQGSETQYF; J: TRBJ2-5; V: TRBV6-1; D: TRBD1; size: .
DNA: TGCAGTGCGGACAGGGCGGGTCAGCCCCAGCATTTT; CDR3: CSADRAGQPQHF; J: TRBJ1-5; V: TRBV20-1; D: TRBD1; size: .
DNA: TGTGCCAGCGCAGGGGGCTCCTATAATTCACCCCTCCACTTT; CDR3: CASAGGSYNSPLHF; J: TRBJ1-6; V: TRBV27; D: TRBD1; size: few
DNA: TGTGCCAGCAGCTCCCAGTCTGGGAGCGGGTACGACGAGCAGTACTTC; CDR3: CASSSQSGSGYDEQYF; J: TRBJ2-7; V: TRBV7-8; D: .; size: .